A single T cell receptor beta chain is shown here with its context. Assay used: immunoSEQ multiplex PCR; TCRdb lists only in-frame clones, some missing. The sample shows under 700,000 clones, approximately 80% of them seen only once. The data were taken from a study of shared T cell receptors in the human thymus. This CDR3 has 12 amino acids. From germline, CDR1 is SGHKS and CDR2 YYEKEE (reference sequence). Trimming removed 4 bases from V and 9 bases from J; junction bases left unmatched: 2. These data also formed part of another study, on human thymus T cells. That report notes: From resections taken during corrective heart surgery, the thymus tissue was obtained. In thymic and blood repertoires alike, V and J usage looked biased. Highly overlapping thymic repertoires among unrelated individuals were reported in related research.

The genes are TRBV5-5 and TRBJ1-4, with 8 nucleotides matching TRBD1. The TCR originated in a boy under two years old with a congenital heart defect. The sequenced material came from thymocytes. CDR3 residues: CASSHRGKKLFF. The CDR3 DNA follows: TGTGCCAGCAGCCACAGGGGGAAAAAACTGTTTTTT.